Given below is one T cell receptor (beta chain) in context. These data are taken from a study of cytomegalovirus exposure and HLA in healthy donors. The repertoire was sequenced with immunoSEQ multiplex PCR; TCRdb's copy has only in-frame clones and lacks some. The profile shows about 160,000 clones, around 88% of them singletons. Sequences were obtained from PBMCs. The TCR originated in a woman younger than 30 in good health and CMV-seronegative.

The CDR3 nucleotides are TGTGCCAGCTCAATTAACGAGGGAAACACCATATATTTT. This sequence encodes CASSINEGNTIYF. The chain has TRBV6-5 and TRBJ1-3; D not resolved. V was shortened by 8 bases and J by 4 bases, with 12 bases between the two germline ends. The germline CDR1 and CDR2 sequences are MNHEY and SVGAGI. This CDR3 has 13 residues.